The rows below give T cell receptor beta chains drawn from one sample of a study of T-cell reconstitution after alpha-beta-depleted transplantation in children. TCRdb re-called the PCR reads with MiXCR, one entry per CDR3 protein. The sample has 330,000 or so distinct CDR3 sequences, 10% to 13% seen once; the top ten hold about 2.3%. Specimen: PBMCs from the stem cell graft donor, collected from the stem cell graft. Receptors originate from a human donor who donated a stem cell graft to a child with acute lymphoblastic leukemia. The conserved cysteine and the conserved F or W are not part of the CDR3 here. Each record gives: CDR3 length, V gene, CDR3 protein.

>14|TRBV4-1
ASSQHSGGRSYEQY
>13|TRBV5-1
ASSLFASNTGELF
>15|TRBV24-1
ATSDSPPSAPYNEQF
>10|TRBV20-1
SAPAQRGEQF
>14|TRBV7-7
ASSLLGDTRTDTQY
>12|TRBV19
ATYVGGGDNEQF
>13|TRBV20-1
SARPTGVVAETQY
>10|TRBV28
ASSFLWGEQY
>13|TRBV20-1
SVPTSGRREDTQY
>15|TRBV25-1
ASSHGNWNSGNSPLH
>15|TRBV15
ATSRDWMMSGSDEQF
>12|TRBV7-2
ASSLDRVLKGYT
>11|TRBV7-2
ASSPSWGSTQY
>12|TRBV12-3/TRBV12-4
ASSFQGSFTEAF
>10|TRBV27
ASRDWDNEQF
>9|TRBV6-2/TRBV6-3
ASSYPEEQF
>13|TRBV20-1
SAKYLAGSSYEQY
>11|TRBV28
ASSGYLTTEAF
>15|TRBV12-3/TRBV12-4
ASSASEGLAAYNEQF
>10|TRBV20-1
SAMGGNYEQY
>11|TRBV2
ASRRAETGELF
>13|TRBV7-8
ASSPTAALRGTQY